This T cell receptor beta chain was sequenced for a study of CD8+ T cells in alopecia areata. Sequencing templates came from extracted RNA that was reverse transcribed into cDNA. Measured with immunoSEQ multiplex PCR; TCRdb has only the in-frame clones, and not every one. The sample comprises about 150,000 clones, 62% of which are singletons, and 35% to 40% rests with the top ten. CDR3 length equals 16 residues. Germline V gene data show CDR1 as SGHDT and CDR2 as YYEEEE. The sample comprised CD8+ T cells sorted from blood. The receptor was derived from a human donor in good health. The rearrangement links TRBV5-6 to TRBJ2-5, with 10 bases fitting TRBD1. The DNA end lines up better with TRBJ2-7; the J call may be wrong. In DNA form, the CDR3 reads TGTGCCAGCAGCCAATGGGGACAGGGGTCCGGAGACGAGCAGTACTTC. Translated, it gives CASSQWGQGSGDEQYF.